The 32 T cell receptor beta chains below come from one sample, sequenced in a study of blood T cell repertoires in COVID-19. The protocol was immunoSEQ multiplex PCR, while the TCRdb copy is restricted to in-frame clones and leaves out a portion. The top ten hold roughly 5% of the sample, which has roughly 160,000 clones, about 85% seen once. The sequenced sample was peripheral blood. The receptors originated from a woman in her forties or fifties with COVID-19, enrolled during active disease.

J is TRBJ1-2 and V is TRBV27, with D possibly TRBD1 on 6 matching bases. The CDR3 length is 15 residues. V lost 6 bases to trimming and J lost 3 bases, with 17 bases between them. Germline-derived CDR1 and CDR2 are MNHEY and SMNVEV (reference sequence). The CDR3 here is CASRPLTGGDYGYTF. The CDR3 nucleotides read TGTGCCAGCAGACCACTGACAGGTGGAGACTATGGCTACACCTTC.

This chain links TRBV3-1 (or the pseudogene TRBV3-2) with TRBJ1-5; maybe TRBD1 (6 bases). This CDR3 comprises 13 residues. Per the germline V gene, CDR1 is LGHDT and CDR2 is YNNKEL (reference sequence). Trimming took 8 bases from V and 4 from J, leaving 12 bases between them. For the CDR3, the DNA is TGTGCCAGCGCACTCGACAGGAATCAGCCCCAGCATTTT. Its translation is CASALDRNQPQHF.

The chain couples TRBV7-2 to TRBJ1-2; TRBD1 aligns across 7 bases. This CDR3 has 12 residues. Germline lookup yields CDR1 SGHTA and CDR2 FQGNSA. Losses at the gene ends were 4 bases for V and 7 bases for J; bases not matched to a gene: 3. The CDR3 reads CASSSDRVGYTF. For the CDR3, the DNA is TGTGCCAGCAGCTCCGACAGGGTTGGCTACACCTTC.

The chain employs TRBV15 and TRBJ1-5, with 7 bases lining up with TRBD1. The CDR3 runs to 15 residues. Per germline, CDR1 LNHNV and CDR2 YYDKDF (reference sequence). V lost 0 bases to trimming and J lost 7 bases; unmatched junction nucleotides: 6. The DNA for the CDR3 is TGTGCCACCAGCAGAGATAGGGGGCAAAAGCAGCCCCAGCATTTT. Its protein is CATSRDRGQKQPQHF.

V usage is TRBV7-2 and J usage is TRBJ2-3; 8 bases fit TRBD2. Germline assignment: CDR1 SGHTA and CDR2 FQGNSA. V trimming: 1 base; J trimming: 6 bases; junction bases outside the gene matches: 9. This CDR3 has 16 residues. Here the CDR3 reads CASSLGFGGARDTQYF. In DNA, the CDR3 is TGTGCCAGCAGCTTAGGATTCGGGGGGGCCCGGGATACGCAGTATTTT.

The J gene is TRBJ2-5, the V gene TRBV30; possibly TRBD2 for D (6 bases). The germline gives CDR1 GTSNPN, CDR2 SVGIG (reference sequence). Trimming shortened V by 6 bases and J by 5 bases, and 7 bases separated the two germline ends. CDR3 length equals 10 residues. The CDR3 region has the DNA TGTGCCTGTGCGGGGGAGACCCAGTACTTC. It is translated as CACAGETQYF.

This clone was seen only once. The chain recombines TRBV7-9 with TRBJ2-2, with a weak D call TRBD2 (5 bases). The CDR3 is 14 amino acids. V lost 5 bases, J lost 1 base, and 8 bases lay in between. From germline, CDR1 is SEHNR and CDR2 FQNEAQ (reference sequence). The CDR3 reads CASSPDLNTGELFF. CDR3 sequence (DNA): TGTGCCAGCAGCCCGGACTTGAACACCGGGGAGCTGTTTTTT.

The chain recombines TRBV25-1 with TRBJ2-7, with TRBD2 matching 9 bases. CDR3 length: 13 residues. The V segment lost 11 bases and the J segment 0 bases; nucleotides outside the gene matches: 5. Germline V gene sequence: CDR1 MGHDK, CDR2 SYGVNS. The CDR3 DNA is TGTGCCCCAGAGGGACTAGCCTCCTACGAGCAGTACTTC. Amino acid sequence: CAPEGLASYEQYF.

The V gene is TRBV19, the J gene TRBJ2-7; 7 bases agree with TRBD1. CDR1 is LNHDA, CDR2 SQIVND, per germline (reference sequence). The length of the CDR3 is 14 residues. V dropped 4 bases and J dropped 2; count of bases not matched to a gene: 5. The CDR3 reads CASSTPGQTYEQYF. The CDR3 nucleotides read TGTGCCAGTAGTACCCCGGGACAGACCTACGAGCAGTACTTC.

To note about this clone: The CDR3 does not end in the conserved phenylalanine or tryptophan, so this is likely a read error. The limits of the CDR3 on the DNA are not certain, so only TCRdb's listed CDR3 is given. The J gene is TRBJ1-3, the V gene TRBV3-1 (or the pseudogene TRBV3-2); the D call of TRBD1 is as the table states it, not checked on the DNA. Looked up from germline, CDR1 is LGHDT and CDR2 is YNNKEL (reference sequence). Both ends counted, the CDR3 spans 11 residues. CDR3: CASSQEVSGLL.

This chain joins TRBV9 and TRBJ2-3; 10 bases map to TRBD1. This CDR3 comprises 14 residues. The germline gives CDR1 SGDLS, CDR2 YYNGEE. V lost 4 bases to trimming and J lost 4 bases; unmatched junction nucleotides: 3. In nucleotides, the CDR3 is TGTGCCAGCAGCTTCGGACAGGGGGCAGATACGCAGTATTTT. It translates to CASSFGQGADTQYF.

This clone is a singleton in its sample. The V call is TRBV2, the J call TRBJ2-5, with D possibly TRBD2 on 6 matching bases. Trimming stripped 8 bases from V and 4 bases from J, with 35 bases between. CDR3 length: 20 amino acids. Germline V CDR1 and CDR2: SNHLY, FYNNEI. CDR3 sequence: CASAVGSSGGPAAVGETQYF. In DNA, the CDR3 is TGTGCCAGCGCGGTGGGCTCATCCGGGGGACCAGCGGCCGTGGGAGAGACCCAGTACTTC. The full variable domain, with the rest looked up from reference TRBV2 and TRBJ2-5, is EPEVTQTPSHQVTQMGQEVILRCVPISNHLYFYWYRQILGQKVEFLVSFYNNEISEKSEIFDDQFSVERPDGSNFTLKIRSTKLEDSAMYFCASAVGSSGGPAAVGETQYFGPGTRLLVL.

The V gene is TRBV3-1 (or the pseudogene TRBV3-2), the J gene TRBJ2-3; D call uncertain. The CDR3 totals 16 residues. V lost 2 bases, J lost 2 bases, and 14 bases lay in between. Germline V lookup: CDR1 LGHDT, CDR2 YNNKEL (reference sequence). The CDR3 DNA sequence: TGTGCCAGCAGCCAATGGGCTTCCCAGGTCACAGATACGCAGTATTTT. It is translated as CASSQWASQVTDTQYF.

V and J are TRBV4-2 and TRBJ2-3; 8 bases fit TRBD2. CDR1 and CDR2 from the germline V gene are LGHNA and YNFKEQ. V shed 0 bases and J 5 bases; nucleotides not matched to a gene: 7. The CDR3 spans 16 residues. CDR3 coding DNA: TGTGCCAGCAGCCAAGATTTAACGGGGGGGCAAGATACGCAGTATTTT. It encodes CASSQDLTGGQDTQYF.

The CDR3 protein is CASSDTYLERAWMETQYF. CDR3 DNA sequence: TGTGCCAGCAGCGATACTTATTTAGAGCGGGCCTGGATGGAGACCCAGTACTTC. The genes are TRBV11-3 and TRBJ2-5; D is possibly TRBD2 (6 bases). The V gene's germline CDR1 is SGHNT and CDR2 YENEEA. The CDR3 is 18 amino acids. Trimming stripped 5 bases from V and 5 bases from J, with 27 bases between.

This chain connects TRBV18 to TRBJ2-5; a possible D gene is TRBD1 (6 bases). The germline V gene has CDR1 KGHSH and CDR2 LQKENI. V shed 5 bases and J shed 4 bases, with 14 bases lying between them. The CDR3 has 14 amino acids. For the CDR3, the DNA is TGTGCCAGCTCATCGGCACGGACAGCAGAGACCCAGTACTTC. Its translation is CASSSARTAETQYF.

The chain links TRBV19 to TRBJ2-2; D not resolved. The CDR3 has 14 residues. Germline values: CDR1 LNHDA, CDR2 SQIVND (reference sequence). Trimming left V 6 bases short and J 0 bases short, with 8 bases between. CDR3 sequence (DNA): TGTGCCAGTAGGGCGGAGACGAACACCGGGGAGCTGTTTTTT. Protein sequence: CASRAETNTGELFF.

The chain employs TRBV2 and TRBJ1-2, with 9 bases fitting TRBD1. This CDR3 spans 15 amino acids. J lost 6 bases, V lost 0 bases, and 5 bases had no gene match. Germline CDR1 SNHLY, CDR2 FYNNEI. CDR3 bases: TGTGCCAGCAGTGAAGCTAGGACAGGGGACGATGGCTACACCTTC. It yields the protein CASSEARTGDDGYTF.

The chain links TRBV4-1 to TRBJ2-7; 7 positions match TRBD2. Germline CDR1 MGHRA, CDR2 YSYEKL. The CDR3 length is 16 residues. J was trimmed by 0 bases and V by 0 bases; bases with no gene match: 5. In DNA, the CDR3 is TGCGCCAGCAGCCAAGATCGGCGGGGGAACTCCTACGAGCAGTACTTC. It specifies CASSQDRRGNSYEQYF.

The genes are TRBV3-1 (or the pseudogene TRBV3-2) and TRBJ2-3, with 7 bases aligning to TRBD2. Germline CDR1 LGHDT, CDR2 YNNKEL (reference sequence). The junction had 7 bases not matched to a gene; V was cut back by 0 bases and J by 1 base. This CDR3 has 17 residues. The CDR3 DNA reads as TGTGCCAGCAGCCAAGATCGGGTGCTAGCGGGCACAGATACGCAGTATTTT. As protein: CASSQDRVLAGTDTQYF.

This clone was observed once. The chain recombines TRBV6-5 with TRBJ2-1; D ambiguous. The CDR3 is 13 residues long. The V end lost 0 bases, the J end lost 5 bases, and 5 bases lay between the germline ends. The germline V gene has CDR1 MNHEY and CDR2 SVGAGI. The chain's CDR3 is CASSYSDNNEQFF. Written as DNA, the CDR3 is TGTGCCAGCAGTTACTCCGACAACAATGAGCAGTTCTTC.

The chain joins TRBV14 to TRBJ2-3; 12 nucleotides line up with TRBD2. The junction had 12 bases not matched to a gene; V was cut back by 1 base and J by 7 bases. Germline V CDR1 and CDR2: SGHDN, FVKESK. The CDR3 consists of 18 residues. CDR3 coding DNA: TGTGCCAGCAGCCAAGTTCGGCTAGCGGGGGGGCCGTTACATACGCAGTATTTT. It codes for CASSQVRLAGGPLHTQYF. The full variable domain, rest sourced from reference TRBV14 and TRBJ2-3, is EAGVTQFPSHSVIEKGQTVTLRCDPISGHDNLYWYRRVMGKEIKFLLHFVKESKQDESGMPNNRFLAERTGGTYSTLKVQPAELEDSGVYFCASSQVRLAGGPLHTQYFGPGTRLTVL.

The chain recombines TRBV10-2 with TRBJ2-1; 10 bases fit TRBD1. There are 13 residues in the CDR3. V lost 7 bases, J lost 8 bases, and 5 bases stayed unmatched. The germline CDR1 and CDR2 sequences are WSHSY and SAAADI. The CDR3 sequence is CASNPGQGYEQFF. The CDR3 DNA sequence: TGCGCCAGCAACCCGGGACAGGGGTATGAGCAGTTCTTC.

The V and J genes are TRBV19 and TRBJ2-1; TRBD2 matches 9 bases. The ends lost 8 bases at V and 2 bases at J; junction bases unmatched: 7. CDR1 and CDR2 from the germline V gene are LNHDA and SQIVND (reference sequence). The CDR3 runs to 15 residues. CDR3 nucleotides: TGTGCCAGTCTTGGGCGGGGGGGGCCCTACAATGAGCAGTTCTTC. The encoded protein is CASLGRGGPYNEQFF.

The chain has TRBV5-4 and TRBJ1-3; 10 bases agree with TRBD1. Germline V CDR1 and CDR2: SGHNT, YYREEE (reference sequence). Trimming cost V 2 bases and J 0 bases; bases outside gene matches: 5. This CDR3 spans 17 amino acids. As DNA, the CDR3 is TGTGCCAGCAGCTTCGGGACAGGGGTACACTCTGGAAACACCATATATTTT. Amino acids: CASSFGTGVHSGNTIYF.

The V call is TRBV3-1 (or the pseudogene TRBV3-2), the J call TRBJ2-1, with D perhaps matching TRBD2 (7 bases). The length of the CDR3 is 16 residues. Germline V gives CDR1 LGHDT, CDR2 YNNKEL (reference sequence). V gave up 0 bases and J gave up 3 bases, with 12 bases separating them. CDR3 DNA: TGTGCCAGCAGCCAAGATCCGGGGGGCATCTACAATGAGCAGTTCTTC. Its translation is CASSQDPGGIYNEQFF.

The J gene is TRBJ2-7, the V gene TRBV27; TRBD2 aligns across 9 bases. The CDR3 spans 16 residues. Germline CDR1 MNHEY, CDR2 SMNVEV (reference sequence). Trimming took 5 bases from V and 7 from J; bases not matched to a gene: 15. DNA for the CDR3: TGTGCCAGCAGTCCCTTTGGTAGCGGGGGCTCGGGGGAGCAGTACTTC. Protein sequence: CASSPFGSGGSGEQYF.

The chain recombines TRBV2 with TRBJ2-3; 11 positions agree with TRBD2. The germline gives CDR1 SNHLY, CDR2 FYNNEI. Trimming cost V 2 bases and J 2 bases; bases outside gene matches: 3. The CDR3 has 16 residues. DNA for the CDR3: TGTGCCAGCAGTGAAATAGCGGGGGGGCCCACAGATACGCAGTATTTT. Amino acids: CASSEIAGGPTDTQYF.

This sequence joins TRBV6-5 and TRBJ1-6, with 8 bases that match TRBD1. The CDR3 consists of 15 residues. V shed 6 bases and J 7 bases; nucleotides not matched to a gene: 8. Germline V CDR1 and CDR2: MNHEY, SVGAGI. Written as DNA, the CDR3 is TGTGCCAGCAGCCCGGACAGGGTTGGAAATTCACCCCTCCACTTT. Translating gives CASSPDRVGNSPLHF.

The J gene is TRBJ1-2, the V gene TRBV3-1 (or the pseudogene TRBV3-2); maybe TRBD1 (6 bases). The CDR3 length is 19 residues. The germline CDR1 and CDR2 sequences are LGHDT and YNNKEL (reference sequence). Trimming pared 0 bases from V and 0 bases from J, leaving 20 bases between. CDR3 DNA: TGTGCCAGCAGCCAAGATTCGGGAAGGGGGGGCCACGCTAACTATGGCTACACCTTC. It encodes CASSQDSGRGGHANYGYTF.

This chain connects TRBV3-1 (or the pseudogene TRBV3-2) to TRBJ1-6, with D uncertain. Germline V gives CDR1 LGHDT, CDR2 YNNKEL (reference sequence). Deletions cut 5 bases from V and 7 bases from J, with 15 bases between. The CDR3 totals 15 residues. DNA of the CDR3: TGTGCCAGCAGCTCCGGAGTTGCCCACAATTCACCCCTCCACTTT. Translation gives CASSSGVAHNSPLHF.

The rearrangement uses TRBV29-1 and TRBJ1-1; 8 positions agree with TRBD1. The V and J ends lost 3 bases and 0 bases, in that order; junction bases with no gene match: 6. Germline V CDR1 and CDR2: SQVTM, ANQGSEA. The CDR3 totals 15 residues. The CDR3 is CSVEPGQVVNTEAFF. In DNA form, the CDR3 reads TGCAGCGTTGAGCCGGGACAGGTAGTGAACACTGAAGCTTTCTTT.